This T cell receptor beta chain was captured in a study of blood T cell repertoires in COVID-19 (dated by TCRdb to 2019 to 2021). General notes on the study: Collaborator samples came from the United States, Italy and Spain and covered acute and convalescent phases of COVID-19. Deeply sampled blood TCRbeta repertoires from subjects exposed to, actively infected with, or recovered from COVID-19 were included in the dataset. Where available, HLA class I and class II types were obtained from metadata supplied by the sample provider rather than from assay-based typing. A freely available public database, intended as a resource for researchers studying the immune response to SARS-CoV-2, is where the repertoires were released. The samples were drawn from the first 160 participants of the ongoing ImmuneRACE study and from some 1,300 subjects provided by 6 global collaborators. A de-identified subject ID, COVID-19 status, age in years and sex were almost always included in the sample metadata. The prospective study material was composed of cDNA or gDNA derived from T cells, B-cell-depleted T cells, or PBMCs.

The paper's findings and limits, for the study overall: The amount of clinical and demographic metadata varied by source and participant and was provided uncurated.

In the prospective study, participants were roughly 18 to 100 years old, resided in 24 geographic areas of the United States, and were enrolled through a virtual design. To assign participants to cohorts, the prospective study relied on clinical history that participants themselves reported in a screening survey and a study questionnaire. Each participant in the prospective study had whole blood, serum and a nasopharyngeal or oropharyngeal swab collected by mobile phlebotomists. Additional blood draws and questionnaires over an approximately 2-month period could optionally be provided by prospective study participants. Before DNA extraction, blood samples from the prospective study were shipped at room temperature or frozen. TCRbeta CDR3 regions were amplified from genomic DNA by means of the immunoSEQ Assay, a bias-controlled multiplex PCR. In the source study's methods: Within the assay, amplification of reference gene primers was used to estimate how many nucleated cells each sample contained. Sequence reads were collapsed and filtered to measure the absolute abundance of every unique TCRbeta CDR3 rearrangement. For each sample, productive Simpson clonality was calculated by taking the square root of Simpson's diversity index across productive rearrangements. The immuneACCESS repertoire file appears here via TCRdb, limited to in-frame rearrangements. These files lack a portion of the clones; in checked studies, under half of the deficit traces to unresolved V genes, and the cause of the others is not known. V and J calls and clone size are copied from that table; D and trimming were computed from the DNA. Counted in this sample were 150,000 to 200,000 clones; approximately 80% of them appeared once. The top ten clones comprise 4% to 6.5% of the sample.

V gives up 5 bases and J gives up 7 bases, and the segment between their germline ends measures 27 bases. The CDR3 spans 18 residues, from the cysteine through the phenylalanine. Only the CDR3 DNA is retained, 54 bases long and in frame from the first base. CDR1 and CDR2 (SEHNR, FQNEAQ) derive from the germline V gene (reference sequence). Ten or more counts support this clone. Its specific antigen is unknown. No base quality information exists; no much larger clone differs at one position. The chain is encoded by TRBV7-9 joined to TRBJ2-1; perhaps TRBD1 is the D gene, with 7 bases matching. Source material: PBMCs or T cells enriched from blood (not recorded which). The receptor was isolated from a woman aged 60-75 years with acute COVID-19. The CDR3 sequence is CASSPVFRARGARNEQFF. The sequence in DNA is TGTGCCAGCAGCCCAGTTTTCAGGGCCAGGGGGGCCCGGAATGAGCAGTTCTTC.